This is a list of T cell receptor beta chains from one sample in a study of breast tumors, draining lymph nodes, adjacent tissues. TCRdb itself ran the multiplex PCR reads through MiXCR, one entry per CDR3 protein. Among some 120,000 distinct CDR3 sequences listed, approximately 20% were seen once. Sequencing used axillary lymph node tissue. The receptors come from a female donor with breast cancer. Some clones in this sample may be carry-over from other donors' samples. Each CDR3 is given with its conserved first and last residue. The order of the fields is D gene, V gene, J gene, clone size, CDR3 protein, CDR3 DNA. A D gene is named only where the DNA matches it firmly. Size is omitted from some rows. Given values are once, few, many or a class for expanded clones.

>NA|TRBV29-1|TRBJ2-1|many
CSADGSWVEQFF
TGCAGCGCTGACGGTAGTTGGGTTGAGCAGTTCTTC
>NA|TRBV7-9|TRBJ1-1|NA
CASSLLTEAFF
TGTGCCAGCAGCTTACTTACTGAAGCTTTCTTT
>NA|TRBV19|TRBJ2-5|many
CASRPTGDTIFGETQYF
TGTGCCAGTAGACCGACAGGCGATACGATCTTCGGAGAGACCCAGTACTTC
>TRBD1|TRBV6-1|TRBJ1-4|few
CASSGQRNEKLFF
TGTGCCAGCTCGGGACAGAGAAATGAAAAACTGTTTTTT
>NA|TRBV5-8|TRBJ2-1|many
CASSPGRRYNEQFF
TGTGCCAGCAGCCCCGGACGCCGCTACAATGAGCAGTTCTTC
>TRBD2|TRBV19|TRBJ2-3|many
CASSMASGGVDTQYF
TGTGCCAGTAGTATGGCTAGCGGGGGAGTGGATACGCAGTATTTT
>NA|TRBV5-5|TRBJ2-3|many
CASSLIPTDTQYF
TGTGCCAGCAGCTTGATTCCCACAGATACGCAGTATTTT
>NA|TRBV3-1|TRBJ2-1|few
CASSRGGGIGHNEQFF
TGTGCCAGCAGCCGGGGAGGAGGGATCGGACACAATGAGCAGTTCTTC
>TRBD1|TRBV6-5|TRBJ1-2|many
CASRLQGAHYGYTF
TGTGCCAGCAGATTACAGGGGGCGCACTATGGCTACACCTTC
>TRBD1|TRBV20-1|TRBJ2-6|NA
CSAPLRGLPGANVLTF
TGCAGTGCGCCACTCAGGGGGCTGCCTGGGGCCAACGTCCTGACTTTC
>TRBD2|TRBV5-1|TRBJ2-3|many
CASRRGTSGTDTQYF
TGCGCCAGCAGAAGAGGGACTAGCGGCACAGATACGCAGTATTTT